This T cell receptor beta chain was observed in a study of blood T cells in healthy people across ages. Broader study findings: Per million T cells, the diversity of TCR beta decreased roughly linearly as age advanced. Naive T cell percentage showed a strong correlation with the diversity of TCR beta. It was the long-lived donors that had more naive CD4+ cells and higher diversity than aged donors.

For the second PCR, which ran for roughly 7 to 11 cycles, a sample-barcoded 5' primer and a J-beta primer mix were used. TCRdb processed the 5' RACE reads anew with MiXCR; each CDR3 protein has one entry. Of hundreds of thousands of distinct CDR3 sequences listed, about 34% are singletons. Per germline, CDR1 MDHEN and CDR2 SYDVKM. V shed 4 bases and J shed 5 bases, with 8 bases lying between them. This CDR3 has 13 amino acids. The donors, all healthy, were Caucasians living in Russia, aged 6 to 90. Worth noting for this clonotype: Antigen: not known.

Sequencing was carried out using blood. The V gene is TRBV28, the J gene TRBJ1-4, with D uncertain. This receptor was taken from a woman older than 75 in good health. The chain's CDR3 is CASSSAQNEKLFF. The CDR3 DNA follows: TGTGCCAGCAGTTCCGCCCAGAATGAAAAACTGTTTTTT.